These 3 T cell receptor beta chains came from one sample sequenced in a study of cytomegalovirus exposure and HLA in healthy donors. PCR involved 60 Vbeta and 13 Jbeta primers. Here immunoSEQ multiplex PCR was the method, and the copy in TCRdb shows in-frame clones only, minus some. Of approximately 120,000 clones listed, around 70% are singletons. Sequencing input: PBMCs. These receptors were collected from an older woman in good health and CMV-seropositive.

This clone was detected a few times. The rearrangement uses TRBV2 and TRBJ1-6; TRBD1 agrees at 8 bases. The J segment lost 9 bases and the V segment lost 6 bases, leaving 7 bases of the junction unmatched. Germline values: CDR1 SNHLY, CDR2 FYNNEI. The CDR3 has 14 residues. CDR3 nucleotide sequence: TGTGCCAGCAGCGCGGGACAGGCTATTTCACCCCTCCACTTT. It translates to CASSAGQAISPLHF.

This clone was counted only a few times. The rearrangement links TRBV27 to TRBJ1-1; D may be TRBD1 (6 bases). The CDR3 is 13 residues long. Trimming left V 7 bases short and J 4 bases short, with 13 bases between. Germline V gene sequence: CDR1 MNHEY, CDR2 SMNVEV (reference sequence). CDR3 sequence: CASNSQGPTEAFF. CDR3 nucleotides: TGTGCCAGCAACTCACAGGGACCCACTGAAGCTTTCTTT.

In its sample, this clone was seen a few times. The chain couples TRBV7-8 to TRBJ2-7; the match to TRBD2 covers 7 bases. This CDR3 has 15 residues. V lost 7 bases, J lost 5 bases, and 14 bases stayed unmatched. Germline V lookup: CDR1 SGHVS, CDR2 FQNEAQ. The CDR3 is CASNGGRAPNHEQYF. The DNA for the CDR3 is TGTGCCAGCAACGGGGGGAGGGCCCCGAACCACGAGCAGTACTTC.